The entry below gives a single T cell receptor (beta chain) sequence along with its context. The antigen is unknown. The sample belongs to a study of cytomegalovirus exposure and HLA in healthy donors. PCR used 60 Vbeta primers and 13 Jbeta primers. The method was immunoSEQ multiplex PCR; TCRdb's version includes in-frame clones alone and lacks a portion of them. In the table there are around 130,000 clones, 81% of which are singletons. Study-wide points: Three CMV-associated chains were confirmed in vitro to be specific for CMV antigens. Sequencing likely produced, as an artifact, a cluster of highly shared sequence variants.

The receptor's source is a woman in her thirties or forties in good health and CMV-seronegative. The specimen was PBMCs.

In DNA, the CDR3 is TGTGCCAGCAGCAACAGGGGTCAGCCCCAGCATTTT. Its protein is CASSNRGQPQHF. The chain uses TRBV28 and TRBJ1-5, with TRBD1 identical over 7 bases. This CDR3 spans 12 amino acids. Germline CDR1 and CDR2: MDHEN and SYDVKM. Trimming cost V 6 bases and J 6 bases; bases outside gene matches: 2.